Listed below are T cell receptor beta chains from one sample, sequenced in a study of CD8 T cells in Susac syndrome. TCRdb ran MiXCR on the immunoSEQ multiplex PCR reads and lists one entry per CDR3 protein. The repertoire holds just over 300,000 distinct CDR3 sequences, with just over 90% as singletons. Material: CD4+ T cells from PBMCs. The receptors derive from a human donor with multiple sclerosis. CDR3s include the opening cysteine and the closing phenylalanine or tryptophan. The D gene is left open where the match is weak. A clone size is listed for some rows: how often the clone was seen (once, few, many), or a class if it is expanded.

j_gene | d_gene | abundance | v_gene | CDR3aa | CDR3nt
TRBJ2-7 | - | - | TRBV10-2 | CASSELGLMGALPFYEQYF | TGCGCCAGCAGTGAGTTGGGGTTAATGGGGGCCCTACCTTTTTACGAGCAGTACTTC
TRBJ1-1 | TRBD1 | - | TRBV7-3 | CASSPRGLEGTEAFF | TGTGCCAGCAGCCCCAGGGGGCTCGAGGGCACTGAAGCTTTCTTT
TRBJ2-5 | TRBD2 | - | TRBV7-7 | CASSPSGGQETQYF | TGTGCTAGCAGTCCCTCGGGGGGCCAAGAGACCCAGTACTTC
TRBJ1-1 | - | - | TRBV29-1 | CSVGAPNTEAFF | TGCAGCGTTGGGGCACCGAACACTGAAGCTTTCTTT
TRBJ1-5 | - | - | TRBV7-2 | CASSFSRGNNQPQHF | TGTGCCAGCAGCTTCAGTCGGGGAAACAATCAGCCCCAGCATTTT
TRBJ1-2 | TRBD1 | - | TRBV7-9 | CASSSGTGHGYTF | TGTGCCAGCAGCTCAGGGACAGGGCATGGCTACACCTTC
TRBJ2-7 | - | - | TRBV5-1 | CASSLTVLGGDEQYF | TGCGCCAGCAGCTTGACAGTCTTGGGCGGTGACGAGCAGTACTTC
TRBJ1-3 | - | - | TRBV19 | CASSPDRGNTIYF | TGTGCCAGTAGTCCAGACAGGGGAAACACCATATATTTT
TRBJ1-3 | - | - | TRBV7-9 | CASSLVSGGNTIYF | TGTGCCAGCAGCTTAGTATCGGGCGGAAACACCATATATTTT
TRBJ2-3 | TRBD2 | - | TRBV6-2/TRBV6-3 | CASKPLVLAGVYADTQYF | TGTGCCAGCAAGCCCCTAGTACTAGCGGGAGTTTACGCAGATACGCAGTATTTT
TRBJ1-1 | - | once | TRBV18 | CASNPNGRDEAFF | TGTGCCAGTAATCCAAACGGTCGCGATGAAGCTTTCTTT